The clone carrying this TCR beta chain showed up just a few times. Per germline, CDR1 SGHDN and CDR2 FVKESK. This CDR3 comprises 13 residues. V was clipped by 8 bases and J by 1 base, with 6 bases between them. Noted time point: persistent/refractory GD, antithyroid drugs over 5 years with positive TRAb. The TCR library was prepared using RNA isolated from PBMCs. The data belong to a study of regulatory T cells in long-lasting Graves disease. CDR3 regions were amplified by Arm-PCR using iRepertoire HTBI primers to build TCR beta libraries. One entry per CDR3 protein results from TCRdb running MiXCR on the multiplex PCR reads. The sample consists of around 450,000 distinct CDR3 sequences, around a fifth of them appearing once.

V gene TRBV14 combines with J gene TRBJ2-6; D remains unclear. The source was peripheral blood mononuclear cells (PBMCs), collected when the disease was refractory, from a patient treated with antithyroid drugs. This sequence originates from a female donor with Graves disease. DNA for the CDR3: TGTGCCAGCGATCGTTCTGGGGCCAACGTCCTGACTTTC. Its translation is CASDRSGANVLTF.